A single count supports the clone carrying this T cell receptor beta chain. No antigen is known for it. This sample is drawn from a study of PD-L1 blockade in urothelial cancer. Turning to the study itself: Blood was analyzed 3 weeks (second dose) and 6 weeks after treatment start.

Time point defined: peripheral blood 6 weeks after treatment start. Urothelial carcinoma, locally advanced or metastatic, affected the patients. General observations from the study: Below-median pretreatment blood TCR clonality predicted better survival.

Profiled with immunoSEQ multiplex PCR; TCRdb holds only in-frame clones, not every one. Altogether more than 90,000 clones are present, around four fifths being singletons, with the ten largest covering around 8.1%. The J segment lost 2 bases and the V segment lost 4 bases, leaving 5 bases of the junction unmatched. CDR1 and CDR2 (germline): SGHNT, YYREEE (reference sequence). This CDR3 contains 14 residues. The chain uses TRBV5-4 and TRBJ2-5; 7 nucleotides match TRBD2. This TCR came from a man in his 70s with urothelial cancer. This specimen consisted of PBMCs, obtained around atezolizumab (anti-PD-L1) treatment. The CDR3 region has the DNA TGTGCCAGCAGCCCTCCGGGACTACAAGAGACCCAGTACTTC. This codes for CASSPPGLQETQYF.